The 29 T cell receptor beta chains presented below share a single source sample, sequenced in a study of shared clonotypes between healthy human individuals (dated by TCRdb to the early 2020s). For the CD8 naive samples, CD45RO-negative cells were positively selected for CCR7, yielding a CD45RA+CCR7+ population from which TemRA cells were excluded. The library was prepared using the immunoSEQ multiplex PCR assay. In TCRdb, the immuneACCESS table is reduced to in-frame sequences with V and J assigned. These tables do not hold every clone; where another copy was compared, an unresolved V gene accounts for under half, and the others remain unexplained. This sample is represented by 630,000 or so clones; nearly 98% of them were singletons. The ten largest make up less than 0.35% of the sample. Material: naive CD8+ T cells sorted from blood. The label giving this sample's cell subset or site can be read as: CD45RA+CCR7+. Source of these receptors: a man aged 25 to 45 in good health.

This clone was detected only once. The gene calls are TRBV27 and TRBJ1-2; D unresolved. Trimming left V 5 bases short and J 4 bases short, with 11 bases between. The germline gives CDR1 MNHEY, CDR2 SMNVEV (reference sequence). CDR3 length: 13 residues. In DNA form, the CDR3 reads TGTGCCAGCAGTGCCACACCCCGCTATGGCTACACCTTC. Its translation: CASSATPRYGYTF.

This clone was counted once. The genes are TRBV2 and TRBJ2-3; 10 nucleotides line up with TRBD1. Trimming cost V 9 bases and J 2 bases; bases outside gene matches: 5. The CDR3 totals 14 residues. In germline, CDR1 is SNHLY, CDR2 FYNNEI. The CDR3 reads CARRTGGYTDTQYF. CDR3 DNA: TGTGCCAGACGGACAGGGGGGTACACAGATACGCAGTATTTT.

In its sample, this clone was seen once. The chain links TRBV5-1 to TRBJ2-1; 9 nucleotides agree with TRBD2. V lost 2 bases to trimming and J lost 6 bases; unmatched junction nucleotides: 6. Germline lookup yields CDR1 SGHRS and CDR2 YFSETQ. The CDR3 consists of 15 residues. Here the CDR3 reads CASSLAGGSSNEQFF. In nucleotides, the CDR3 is TGCGCCAGCAGCTTAGCGGGAGGATCGAGCAATGAGCAGTTCTTC.

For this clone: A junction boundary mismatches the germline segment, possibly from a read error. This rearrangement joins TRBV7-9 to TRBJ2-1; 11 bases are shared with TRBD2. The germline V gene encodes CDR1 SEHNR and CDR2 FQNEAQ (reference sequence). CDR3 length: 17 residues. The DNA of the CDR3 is TGTGCCAGCAGCCTAGCGGTAGCGGGAGGGCTCTACAATGAGCAGTTCTTC. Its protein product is CASSLAVAGGLYNEQFF.

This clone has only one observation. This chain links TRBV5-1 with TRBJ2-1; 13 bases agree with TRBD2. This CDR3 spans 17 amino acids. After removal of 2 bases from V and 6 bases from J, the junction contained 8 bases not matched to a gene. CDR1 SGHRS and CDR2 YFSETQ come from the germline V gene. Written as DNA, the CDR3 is TGCGCCAGCAGCTTCATATGGACTAGCGGGAGTTTCAATGAGCAGTTCTTC. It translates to CASSFIWTSGSFNEQFF.

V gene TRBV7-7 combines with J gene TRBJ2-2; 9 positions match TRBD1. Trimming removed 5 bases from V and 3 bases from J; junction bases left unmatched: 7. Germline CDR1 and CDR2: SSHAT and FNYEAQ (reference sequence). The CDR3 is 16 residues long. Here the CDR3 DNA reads TGTGCCAGCAGCGCACGGGACAGGGTTTACACCGGGGAGCTGTTTTTT. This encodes CASSARDRVYTGELFF.

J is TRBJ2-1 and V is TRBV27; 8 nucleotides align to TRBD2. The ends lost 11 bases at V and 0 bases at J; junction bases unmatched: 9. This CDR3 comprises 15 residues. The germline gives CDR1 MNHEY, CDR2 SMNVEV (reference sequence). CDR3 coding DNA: TGTGCCTTCGGGGGGGGGCAGAGCTCCTACAATGAGCAGTTCTTC. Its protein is CAFGGGQSSYNEQFF.

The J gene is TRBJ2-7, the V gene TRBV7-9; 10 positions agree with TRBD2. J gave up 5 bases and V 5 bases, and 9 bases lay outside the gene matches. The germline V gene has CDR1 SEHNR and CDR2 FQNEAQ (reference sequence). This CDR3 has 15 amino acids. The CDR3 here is CASSAESGRAHEQYF. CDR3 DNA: TGTGCCAGCAGCGCCGAGAGCGGGAGGGCCCACGAGCAGTACTTC.

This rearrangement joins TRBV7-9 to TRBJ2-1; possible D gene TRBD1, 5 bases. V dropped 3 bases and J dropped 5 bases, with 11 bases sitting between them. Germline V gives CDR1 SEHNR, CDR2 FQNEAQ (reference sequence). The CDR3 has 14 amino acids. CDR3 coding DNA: TGTGCCAGCAGCTTCAGGGTAGGGGACAATGAGCAGTTCTTC. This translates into CASSFRVGDNEQFF.

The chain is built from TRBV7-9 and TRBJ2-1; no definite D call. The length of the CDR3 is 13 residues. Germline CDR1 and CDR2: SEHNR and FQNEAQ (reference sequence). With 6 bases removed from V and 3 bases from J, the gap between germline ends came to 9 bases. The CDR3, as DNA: TGTGCCAGCAGTCACGACGGCTACAATGAGCAGTTCTTC. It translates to CASSHDGYNEQFF.

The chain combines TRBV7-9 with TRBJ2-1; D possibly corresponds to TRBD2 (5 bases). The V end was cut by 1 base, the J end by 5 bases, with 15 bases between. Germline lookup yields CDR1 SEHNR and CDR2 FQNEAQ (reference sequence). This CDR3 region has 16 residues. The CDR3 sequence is CASSLVFQRRHNEQFF. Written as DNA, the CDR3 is TGTGCCAGCAGCTTAGTGTTCCAGCGGAGGCACAATGAGCAGTTCTTC.

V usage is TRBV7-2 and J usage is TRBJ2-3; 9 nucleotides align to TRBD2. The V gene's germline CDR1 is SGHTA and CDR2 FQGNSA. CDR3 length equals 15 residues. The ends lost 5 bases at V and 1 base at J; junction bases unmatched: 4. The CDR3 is CASSPGTSRTDTQYF. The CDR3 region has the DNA TGTGCCAGCAGCCCCGGGACTAGCCGCACAGATACGCAGTATTTT.

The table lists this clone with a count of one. CDR3 region: CASTFGASGSDTQYF. CDR3 sequence (DNA): TGTGCCAGTACCTTCGGGGCTAGCGGTTCAGATACGCAGTATTTT. This chain joins TRBV19 and TRBJ2-3; 7 bases are shared with TRBD2. With 7 bases clipped from V and 4 bases from J, the junction kept 11 bases outside the gene matches. The CDR3 runs 15 residues. The germline gives CDR1 LNHDA, CDR2 SQIVND (reference sequence).

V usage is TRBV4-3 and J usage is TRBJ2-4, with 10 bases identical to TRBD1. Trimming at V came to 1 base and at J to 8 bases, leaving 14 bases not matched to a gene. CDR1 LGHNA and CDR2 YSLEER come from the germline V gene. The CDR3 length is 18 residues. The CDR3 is CASSQGIRGTGAFDIQYF. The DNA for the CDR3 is TGCGCCAGCAGCCAAGGCATCCGGGGGACAGGGGCTTTCGACATTCAGTACTTC.

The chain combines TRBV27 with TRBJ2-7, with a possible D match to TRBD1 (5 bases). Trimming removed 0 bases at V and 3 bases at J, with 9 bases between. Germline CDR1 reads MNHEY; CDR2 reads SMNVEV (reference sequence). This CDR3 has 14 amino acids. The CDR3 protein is CASSLSATGYEQYF. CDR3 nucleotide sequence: TGTGCCAGCAGTTTATCCGCTACAGGCTACGAGCAGTACTTC.

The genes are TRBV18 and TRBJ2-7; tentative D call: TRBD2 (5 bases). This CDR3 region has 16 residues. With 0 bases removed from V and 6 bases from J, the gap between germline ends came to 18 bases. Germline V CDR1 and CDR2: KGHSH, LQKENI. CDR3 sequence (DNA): TGTGCCAGCTCACCACCGGAGGCTAGCTATCTTGGCGAGCAGTACTTC. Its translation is CASSPPEASYLGEQYF.

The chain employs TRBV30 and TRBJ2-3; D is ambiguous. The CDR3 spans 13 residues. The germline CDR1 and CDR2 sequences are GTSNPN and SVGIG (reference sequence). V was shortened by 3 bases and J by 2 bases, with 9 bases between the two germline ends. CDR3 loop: CAWSQLLTDTQYF. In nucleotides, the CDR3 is TGTGCCTGGAGCCAGCTTCTCACAGATACGCAGTATTTT.

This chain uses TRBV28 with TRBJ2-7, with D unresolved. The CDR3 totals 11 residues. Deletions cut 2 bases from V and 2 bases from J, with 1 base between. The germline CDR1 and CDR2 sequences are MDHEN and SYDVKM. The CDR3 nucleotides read TGTGCCAGCAGTTTAACCTACGAGCAGTACTTC. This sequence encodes CASSLTYEQYF.

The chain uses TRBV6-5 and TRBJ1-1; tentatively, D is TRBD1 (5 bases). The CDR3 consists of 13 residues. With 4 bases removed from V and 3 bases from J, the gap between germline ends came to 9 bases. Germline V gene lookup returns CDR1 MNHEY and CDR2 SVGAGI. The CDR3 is CASSSGSDTEAFF. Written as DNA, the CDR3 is TGTGCCAGCAGTTCAGGGTCGGACACTGAAGCTTTCTTT.

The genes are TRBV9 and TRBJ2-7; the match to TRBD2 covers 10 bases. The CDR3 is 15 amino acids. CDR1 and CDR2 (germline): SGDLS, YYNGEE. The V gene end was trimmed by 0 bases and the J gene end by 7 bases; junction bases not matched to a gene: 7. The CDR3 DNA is TGTGCCAGCAGCGTAGGGCCTAGCGGGAGTAGAGAGCAGTACTTC. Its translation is CASSVGPSGSREQYF.

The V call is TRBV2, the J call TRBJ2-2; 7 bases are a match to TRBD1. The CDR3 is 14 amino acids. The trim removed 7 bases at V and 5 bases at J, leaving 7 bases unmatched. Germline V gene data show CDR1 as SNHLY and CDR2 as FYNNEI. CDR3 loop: CASTPGQKTGELFF. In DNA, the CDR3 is TGTGCCAGCACCCCGGGACAGAAGACCGGGGAGCTGTTTTTT.

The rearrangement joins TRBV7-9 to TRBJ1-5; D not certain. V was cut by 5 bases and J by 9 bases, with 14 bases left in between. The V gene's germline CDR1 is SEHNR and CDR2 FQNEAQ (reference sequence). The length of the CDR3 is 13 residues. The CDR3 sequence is CASSLGPEGPQHF. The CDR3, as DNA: TGTGCCAGCAGCCTAGGCCCCGAGGGGCCCCAGCATTTT.

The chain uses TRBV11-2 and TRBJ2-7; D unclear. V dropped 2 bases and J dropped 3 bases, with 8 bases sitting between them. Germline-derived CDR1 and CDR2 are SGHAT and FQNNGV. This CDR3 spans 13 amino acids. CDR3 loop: CASSLPPLYEQYF. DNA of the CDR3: TGTGCCAGCAGCTTACCTCCGCTCTACGAGCAGTACTTC.

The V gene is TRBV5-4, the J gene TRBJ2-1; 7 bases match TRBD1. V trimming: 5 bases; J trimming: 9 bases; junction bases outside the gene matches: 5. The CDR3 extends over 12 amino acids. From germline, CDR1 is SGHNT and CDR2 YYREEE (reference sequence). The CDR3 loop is CASSMTGFEQFF. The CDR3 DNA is TGTGCCAGCAGTATGACAGGGTTTGAGCAGTTCTTC.

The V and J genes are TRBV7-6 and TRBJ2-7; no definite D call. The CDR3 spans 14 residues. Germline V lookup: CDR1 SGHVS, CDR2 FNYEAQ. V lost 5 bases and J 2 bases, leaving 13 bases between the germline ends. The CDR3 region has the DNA TGTGCCAGCAGCCCCGGGTCTGTTCCCTACGAGCAGTACTTC. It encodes CASSPGSVPYEQYF.

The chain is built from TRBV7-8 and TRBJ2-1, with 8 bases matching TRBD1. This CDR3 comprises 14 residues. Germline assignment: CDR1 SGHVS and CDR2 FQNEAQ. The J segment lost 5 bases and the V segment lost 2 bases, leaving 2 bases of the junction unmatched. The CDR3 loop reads CASSLPTGDNEQFF. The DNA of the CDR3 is TGTGCCAGCAGCTTACCGACAGGGGACAATGAGCAGTTCTTC.

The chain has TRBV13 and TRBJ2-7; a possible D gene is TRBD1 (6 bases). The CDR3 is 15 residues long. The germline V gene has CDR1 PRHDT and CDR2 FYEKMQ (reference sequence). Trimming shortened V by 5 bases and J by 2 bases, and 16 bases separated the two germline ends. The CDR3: CASSVGGGPAYEQYF. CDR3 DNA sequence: TGTGCCAGCAGCGTTGGTGGGGGCCCAGCCTACGAGCAGTACTTC. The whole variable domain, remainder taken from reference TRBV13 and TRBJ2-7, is AAGVIQSPRHLIKEKRETATLKCYPIPRHDTVYWYQQGPGQDPQFLISFYEKMQSDKGSIPDRFSAQQFSDYHSELNMSSLELGDSALYFCASSVGGGPAYEQYFGPGTRLTVT.

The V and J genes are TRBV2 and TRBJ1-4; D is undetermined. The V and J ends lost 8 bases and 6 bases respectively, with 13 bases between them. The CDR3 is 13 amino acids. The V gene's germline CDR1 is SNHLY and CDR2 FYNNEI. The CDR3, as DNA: TGTGCCAGCCGTTCGTCAGGACATGAAAAACTGTTTTTT. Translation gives CASRSSGHEKLFF.

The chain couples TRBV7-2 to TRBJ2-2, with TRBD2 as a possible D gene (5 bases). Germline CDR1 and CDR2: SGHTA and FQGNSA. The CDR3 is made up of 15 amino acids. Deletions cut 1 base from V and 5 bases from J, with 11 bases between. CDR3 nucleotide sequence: TGTGCCAGCAGCTTAGATCTGGACTTAACCGGGGAGCTGTTTTTT. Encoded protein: CASSLDLDLTGELFF.